The 21 T cell receptor beta chains presented below share a single source sample, sequenced in a study of multiple sclerosis patients with progressive multifocal leukoencephalopathy. Indicated time point: time of PML onset. Profiling relied on immunoSEQ multiplex PCR, and the TCRdb table lists in-frame clones only, not all of them. The repertoire has fewer than 40,000 clones, less than 90% of them found once; the top ten carry under 4%. This material consisted of PBMCs, taken from a patient treated with natalizumab. Source of these receptors: a human donor with progressive multifocal leukoencephalopathy.

This clone was recorded a few times. The chain is built from TRBV18 and TRBJ1-1, with 7 bases identical to TRBD1. V was pared by 5 bases and J by 6 bases, with 6 bases of the junction left unmatched. This CDR3 contains 13 residues. CDR1 KGHSH and CDR2 LQKENI come from the germline V gene. The CDR3 DNA is TGTGCCAGCTCAACCGGGCAGGGGGCTGAAGCTTTCTTT. It specifies CASSTGQGAEAFF.

The chain couples TRBV11-2 to TRBJ2-1, with D possibly matching TRBD1 (5 bases). Germline V gene lookup returns CDR1 SGHAT and CDR2 FQNNGV. V lost 7 bases, J lost 1 base, and 14 bases lay in between. There are 15 residues in the CDR3. CDR3 amino acids: CASTRGRASYNEQFF. The CDR3 coding sequence is TGTGCCAGCACCAGAGGCAGGGCGTCCTACAATGAGCAGTTCTTC.

The rearrangement uses TRBV5-4 and TRBJ2-1, with 10 bases that match TRBD2. Trimming cost V 0 bases and J 3 bases; bases outside gene matches: 0. CDR3 length: 15 amino acids. The germline V gene has CDR1 SGHNT and CDR2 YYREEE (reference sequence). Here the CDR3 DNA reads TGTGCCAGCAGCTTGGAGCGGGAGGGCTACAATGAGCAGTTCTTC. This sequence encodes CASSLEREGYNEQFF.

V and J are TRBV7-9 and TRBJ1-5; a weak D match, TRBD1 (5 bases). Between the trimmed V and J ends, which lost 5 bases and 1 base, there was a span of 12 bases. Germline lookup yields CDR1 SEHNR and CDR2 FQNEAQ (reference sequence). This CDR3 contains 15 residues. The CDR3 region is CASSAGTASNQPQHF. In DNA, the CDR3 is TGTGCCAGCAGCGCCGGGACGGCGAGCAATCAGCCCCAGCATTTT. Using reference TRBV7-9 and TRBJ1-5 for the parts outside the CDR3, the full variable domain is DTGVSQNPRHKITKRGQNVTFRCDPISEHNRLYWYRQTLGQGPEFLTYFQNEAQLEKSRLLSDRFSAERPKGSFSTLEIQRTEQGDSAMYLCASSAGTASNQPQHFGDGTRLSIL.

V is TRBV7-8 and J is TRBJ1-3, with 8 nucleotides matching TRBD1. Germline-derived CDR1 and CDR2 are SGHVS and FQNEAQ. The ends lost 5 bases at V and 3 bases at J; junction bases unmatched: 3. This CDR3 spans 14 amino acids. The CDR3 DNA reads as TGTGCCAGCAGCCGCACAGGGGGTGGAAACACCATATATTTT. Its protein is CASSRTGGGNTIYF.

In this sample, this clone turned up once. The rearrangement joins TRBV9 to TRBJ2-1, with D possibly matching TRBD1 (6 bases). Trimming pared 0 bases from V and 2 bases from J, leaving 18 bases between. The CDR3 extends over 18 amino acids. Germline assignment: CDR1 SGDLS and CDR2 YYNGEE. CDR3 residues: CASSVAGERSGAYNEQFF. The CDR3 coding sequence is TGTGCCAGCAGCGTAGCAGGGGAGAGGAGCGGCGCCTACAATGAGCAGTTCTTC.

The chain uses TRBV12-5 and TRBJ1-5, with 7 bases fitting TRBD1. With 5 bases clipped from V and 3 bases from J, the junction kept 4 bases outside the gene matches. Per the germline V gene, CDR1 is LGHNT and CDR2 is FRNRAP. This CDR3 region has 14 residues. The chain's CDR3 is CASGLQGNNQPQHF. The CDR3 nucleotides read TGTGCTAGTGGTCTACAGGGGAACAATCAGCCCCAGCATTTT.

This chain joins TRBV7-2 and TRBJ1-5; 10 bases map to TRBD1. Germline trimming cut 4 bases from V and 5 bases from J; bases unmatched to any gene: 11. Per germline, CDR1 SGHTA and CDR2 FQGNSA. CDR3 length equals 17 residues. The CDR3 DNA reads as TGTGCCAGCAGCTCGGGACAGGGGTCCGCTTTTTATCAGCCCCAGCATTTT. Its translation: CASSSGQGSAFYQPQHF. Using reference TRBV7-2 and TRBJ1-5 for the parts outside the CDR3, the full variable domain is GAGVSQSPSNKVTEKGKDVELRCDPISGHTALYWYRQSLGQGLEFLIYFQGNSAPDKSGLPSDRFSAERTGGSVSTLTIQRTQQEDSAVYLCASSSGQGSAFYQPQHFGDGTRLSIL.

The chain joins TRBV27 to TRBJ1-1; 7 bases line up with TRBD1. V lost 2 bases, J lost 4 bases, and 4 bases stayed unmatched. CDR1 is MNHEY and CDR2 is SMNVEV in the germline V gene (reference sequence). The CDR3 spans 14 residues. Here the CDR3 DNA reads TGTGCCAGCAGTTTAAACAGGGGAAGCACTGAAGCTTTCTTT. Translation: CASSLNRGSTEAFF.

V and J are TRBV7-9 and TRBJ1-4, with D unclear. The V gene's germline CDR1 is SEHNR and CDR2 FQNEAQ (reference sequence). The V and J ends lost 3 bases and 5 bases respectively, with 13 bases between them. This CDR3 region has 15 residues. The CDR3 loop is CASSFGSSINEKLFF. The DNA of the CDR3 is TGTGCCAGCAGCTTCGGCAGTTCTATAAATGAAAAACTGTTTTTT.

This chain connects TRBV7-3 to TRBJ2-5, with D possibly being TRBD2 (6 bases). V shed 5 bases and J shed 3 bases, with 16 bases lying between them. Germline CDR1 is SGHTA and CDR2 is FQGTGA. The CDR3 sequence is 15 residues long. The CDR3 nucleotides are TGTGCCAGCAGCCCCGCGGGGCGCGAGGAAGAGACCCAGTACTTC. As protein: CASSPAGREEETQYF.

CDR3 bases: TGTGCCAGCAGCCGCGGGACTAGCGGGAGGGACGGGGAGCTGTTTTTT. Amino acids: CASSRGTSGRDGELFF. V usage is TRBV9 and J usage is TRBJ2-2; 16 bases are shared with TRBD2. V gave up 4 bases and J gave up 7 bases; unmatched junction bases: 4. The germline V gene encodes CDR1 SGDLS and CDR2 YYNGEE. The CDR3 is made up of 16 amino acids.

This chain joins TRBV12-5 and TRBJ2-7, with TRBD2 matching 11 bases. V dropped 6 bases and J dropped 0; count of bases not matched to a gene: 7. The CDR3 is 16 residues long. Germline V gene sequence: CDR1 LGHNT, CDR2 FRNRAP. The CDR3 DNA reads as TGTGCTAGTGGCACAACAACTAGCGGGAGCTCCTACGAGCAGTACTTC. Translated: CASGTTTSGSSYEQYF.

The chain couples TRBV21-1 to TRBJ2-3; the table assigns TRBD2, which was not confirmed against the DNA. TRBV21-1 is listed as a pseudogene. The CDR3 has 15 residues. CDR3 nucleotide sequence: TGTGCCAGCCCCCAGGAGCGGGAGGTCTCAGATACGCAGTATTTT. Its protein product is CASPQEREVSDTQYF.

This clone was found once. The V gene is TRBV15, the J gene TRBJ1-3, with no clear D. Germline CDR1 is LNHNV and CDR2 is YYDKDF (reference sequence). This CDR3 comprises 14 residues. Trimming stripped 4 bases from V and 2 bases from J, with 9 bases between. The CDR3 region has the DNA TGTGCCACCAGCAAAAGAGGGACTGGAAACACCATATATTTT. Its protein product is CATSKRGTGNTIYF. The entire variable domain, with the rest obtained from reference TRBV15 and TRBJ1-3, is as follows: DAMVIQNPRYQVTQFGKPVTLSCSQTLNHNVMYWYQQKSSQAPKLLFHYYDKDFNNEADTPDNFQSRRPNTSFCFLDIRSPGLGDTAMYLCATSKRGTGNTIYFGEGSWLTVV.

The chain joins TRBV28 to TRBJ1-1; tentatively, D is TRBD1 (6 bases). The germline V and J ends were trimmed by 3 bases and 7 bases, with 18 bases remaining between them. The germline V gene encodes CDR1 MDHEN and CDR2 SYDVKM. The CDR3 is made up of 15 amino acids. The CDR3: CASSLGGGPYFEAFF. In DNA form, the CDR3 reads TGTGCCAGCAGTTTGGGGGGCGGTCCCTATTTTGAAGCTTTCTTT. The variable domain in full, with the rest retrieved from reference TRBV28 and TRBJ1-1, is DVKVTQSSRYLVKRTGEKVFLECVQDMDHENMFWYRQDPGLGLRLIYFSYDVKMKEKGDIPEGYSVSREKKERFSLILESASTNQTSMYLCASSLGGGPYFEAFFGQGTRLTVV.

The chain recombines TRBV4-3 with TRBJ2-4, with 10 bases fitting TRBD2. CDR3 size: 14 residues. V gave up 3 bases and J gave up 6 bases; unmatched junction bases: 2. Germline assignment: CDR1 LGHNA and CDR2 YSLEER. CDR3 in DNA: TGCGCCAGCAGCCAGGGGACTAGCGTAAACATTCAGTACTTC. Protein sequence: CASSQGTSVNIQYF.

The V gene is TRBV18, the J gene TRBJ1-1; D is possibly TRBD1 (5 bases). Germline CDR1 KGHSH, CDR2 LQKENI. This CDR3 has 18 amino acids. V lost 5 bases, J lost 0 bases, and 22 bases lay in between. CDR3 in DNA: TGTGCCAGCTCATCTAGACCTGCTGACCGAGGGGTGAACACTGAAGCTTTCTTT. Translated: CASSSRPADRGVNTEAFF.

The chain links TRBV28 to TRBJ1-1, with 9 bases identical to TRBD1. CDR1 is MDHEN and CDR2 is SYDVKM in the germline V gene. V lost 6 bases to trimming and J lost 1 base; unmatched junction nucleotides: 3. The CDR3 runs to 14 residues. In DNA, the CDR3 is TGTGCCAGCAGACCGGGACAGGGGAACACTGAAGCTTTCTTT. Amino acids: CASRPGQGNTEAFF.

This sequence joins TRBV2 and TRBJ2-7; D not certain. Germline assignment: CDR1 SNHLY and CDR2 FYNNEI. Trimming took 0 bases from V and 1 from J, leaving 10 bases between them. This CDR3 has 15 residues. The CDR3 region has the DNA TGTGCCAGCAGTGAAGCAGCCCTGGCGTCCTACGAGCAGTACTTC. Its protein is CASSEAALASYEQYF.

The CDR3 region is CASSYLAGGGVEQYF. The CDR3 region has the DNA TGTGCCAGCAGTTACCTAGCAGGGGGCGGGGTCGAGCAGTACTTC. V usage is TRBV27 and J usage is TRBJ2-7; 8 bases map to TRBD1. With 4 bases clipped from V and 6 bases from J, the junction kept 11 bases outside the gene matches. The germline V gene encodes CDR1 MNHEY and CDR2 SMNVEV (reference sequence). The CDR3 runs to 15 residues.